This is a list of T cell receptor beta chains from one sample in a study of CD8 T cells in Susac syndrome. MiXCR, applied by TCRdb to the immunoSEQ multiplex PCR reads, yields one record per CDR3 protein. The data hold about 300,000 distinct CDR3 sequences, with approximately 85% observed a single time. The sequenced material came from CD8+ T cells from PBMCs. These TCRs come from a human donor with multiple sclerosis. Each CDR3 is given with its conserved first and last residue. Fields, in order: clone size, V gene, J gene, D gene, CDR3 DNA, CDR3 protein. A D gene is named only where the DNA matches it firmly. Size is stated for part of the rows, as once, few or many counts, or as a class when the clone is expanded.

size: -; V: TRBV10-2; J: TRBJ2-1; D: TRBD2; DNA: TGCGCCAGCAGTGAAGCTAGCGGGATTTCCAATGAGCAGTTCTTC; CDR3: CASSEASGISNEQFF
size: -; V: TRBV4-1; J: TRBJ2-5; D: -; DNA: TGCGCCAGCAGCCAAGTCATTGGGGAGACCCAGTACTTC; CDR3: CASSQVIGETQYF
size: -; V: TRBV6-1; J: TRBJ1-3; D: -; DNA: TGTGCCAGCAGTCCAGGTTGGGGGCGATTGGGAAACACCATATATTTT; CDR3: CASSPGWGRLGNTIYF
size: once; V: TRBV13; J: TRBJ1-4; D: -; DNA: TGTGCCAGCAGCCCCTTGGGGGCGGGGGATGAAAAACTGTTTTTT; CDR3: CASSPLGAGDEKLFF
size: -; V: TRBV9; J: TRBJ2-2; D: -; DNA: TGTGCCAGCAGCGTCGGTCACAGGGACCCGAACACCGGGGAGCTGTTTTTT; CDR3: CASSVGHRDPNTGELFF
size: -; V: TRBV29-1; J: TRBJ2-7; D: -; DNA: TGCAGCGTTGAAGATGGGAGCTACGAGCAGTACTTC; CDR3: CSVEDGSYEQYF
size: -; V: TRBV2; J: TRBJ2-3; D: -; DNA: TGTGCCAGCAGTGAATACACCTCCGGAGATACGCAGTATTTT; CDR3: CASSEYTSGDTQYF
size: -; V: TRBV11-3; J: TRBJ2-1; D: TRBD2; DNA: TGTGCCAGCAGCTTAGGGCGGGAGTTTGGCGGTGAGCAGTTCTTC; CDR3: CASSLGREFGGEQFF
size: -; V: TRBV15; J: TRBJ2-7; D: -; DNA: TGTGCCACCAGCAGAGTGTTAGGGCCGGGCGAGCAGTACTTC; CDR3: CATSRVLGPGEQYF
size: -; V: TRBV7-9; J: TRBJ2-7; D: -; DNA: TGTGCCAGCAGCCCGGCCCCCCGCGAGCAGTACTTC; CDR3: CASSPAPREQYF
size: -; V: TRBV10-3; J: TRBJ1-1; D: TRBD1; DNA: TGTGCCATCAGCGACAGGGGAGAAAGCACTGAAGCTTTCTTT; CDR3: CAISDRGESTEAFF
size: -; V: TRBV12-3/TRBV12-4; J: TRBJ2-5; D: TRBD1; DNA: TGTGCCAGCAGTCGAGGGGACAGGGAGGGGGAGACCCAGTACTTC; CDR3: CASSRGDREGETQYF
size: -; V: TRBV29-1; J: TRBJ2-1; D: -; DNA: TGCAGCGTTGATCGGCAGGATCTATCCTACAATGAGCAGTTCTTC; CDR3: CSVDRQDLSYNEQFF
size: -; V: TRBV5-4; J: TRBJ2-7; D: TRBD1; DNA: TGTGCCAGCAGCTTGGGAAGGACAGGAGGCTCCTACGAGCAGTACTTC; CDR3: CASSLGRTGGSYEQYF
size: -; V: TRBV9; J: TRBJ2-5; D: -; DNA: TGTGCCAGCAGCGTAGAACTGGGGGAGACCCAGTACTTC; CDR3: CASSVELGETQYF
size: -; V: TRBV27; J: TRBJ2-2; D: TRBD1; DNA: TGTGCCAGCAGCCGGGGGGGACAGGGGGCCCGGGAGCTGTTTTTT; CDR3: CASSRGGQGARELFF
size: once; V: TRBV14; J: TRBJ2-1; D: TRBD2; DNA: TGTGCCAGCAGCCAAGGGACTAGCGGGAGGCGGGGTGAGCAGTTCTTC; CDR3: CASSQGTSGRRGEQFF
size: -; V: TRBV15; J: TRBJ2-7; D: -; DNA: TGTGCCACCAGCGTAGAGGGTGCCTCCTACGAGCAGTACTTC; CDR3: CATSVEGASYEQYF
size: -; V: TRBV3-1; J: TRBJ2-3; D: TRBD2; DNA: TGTGCCAGCAGCCAAGTTAGCGGGACGGGAGATACGCAGTATTTT; CDR3: CASSQVSGTGDTQYF
size: -; V: TRBV20-1; J: TRBJ1-5; D: TRBD1; DNA: TGCAGTGCCCGGACAGGCGAATATTACAATCAGCCCCAGCATTTT; CDR3: CSARTGEYYNQPQHF
size: -; V: TRBV28; J: TRBJ2-5; D: -; DNA: TGTGCCAGCAGTTTGGGTCCCCCACAAGAGACCCAGTACTTC; CDR3: CASSLGPPQETQYF
size: -; V: TRBV3-1; J: TRBJ2-3; D: -; DNA: TGTGCCAGCGAGGCGGGGACAGATACGCAGTATTTT; CDR3: CASEAGTDTQYF
size: -; V: TRBV30; J: TRBJ2-7; D: -; DNA: TGTGCCTGGGAACAGGGAATTCAGTACGAGCAGTACTTC; CDR3: CAWEQGIQYEQYF
size: -; V: TRBV13; J: TRBJ2-7; D: -; DNA: TGTGCCAGCAGCTTAGGCCGGGCACCGGTGGGAGGCGAGCAGTACTTC; CDR3: CASSLGRAPVGGEQYF
size: few; V: TRBV7-9; J: TRBJ2-7; D: -; DNA: TGTGCCAGCAGCTTAGCGCCAGCCGACTACGAGCAGTACTTC; CDR3: CASSLAPADYEQYF
size: -; V: TRBV12-3/TRBV12-4; J: TRBJ1-2; D: TRBD1; DNA: TGTGCCAGCAGTTTCCTACAGGGGGTGAGAACTAATGGCTACACCTTC; CDR3: CASSFLQGVRTNGYTF
size: -; V: TRBV6-5; J: TRBJ2-2; D: TRBD1; DNA: TGTGCCAGCAGTTACTCGACAGGGGGCCCCACCGGGGAGCTGTTTTTT; CDR3: CASSYSTGGPTGELFF
size: few; V: TRBV27; J: TRBJ2-2; D: -; DNA: TGTGCCAGCAGTTTATTCACCGGGGAGCTGTTTTTT; CDR3: CASSLFTGELFF
size: -; V: TRBV6-2/TRBV6-3; J: TRBJ2-1; D: TRBD2; DNA: TGTGCCAGCAGCCGGATCGTACCTAGCGGGAGCTCTGCCTACAATGAGCAGTTCTTC; CDR3: CASSRIVPSGSSAYNEQFF
size: -; V: TRBV6-1; J: TRBJ2-6; D: -; DNA: TGTGCCAGCAGTCCAAACAGGGACTTTATGAACTCTGGGGCCAACGTCCTGACTTTC; CDR3: CASSPNRDFMNSGANVLTF
size: once; V: TRBV9; J: TRBJ2-1; D: -; DNA: TGTGCCAGCAGCGTTGACCAAGGGGGGCTTTACAATGAGCAGTTCTTC; CDR3: CASSVDQGGLYNEQFF
size: -; V: TRBV28; J: TRBJ2-7; D: -; DNA: TGTGCCAGCAGTTCCCGACAGGAGTACTCCTACGAGCAGTACTTC; CDR3: CASSSRQEYSYEQYF
size: -; V: TRBV7-8; J: TRBJ1-4; D: -; DNA: TGTGCCAGCAGCTTAGGGAGAACCCTGTGGAATGAAAAACTGTTTTTT; CDR3: CASSLGRTLWNEKLFF
size: -; V: TRBV9; J: TRBJ2-7; D: TRBD1; DNA: TGTGCCAGCAGTATATCCGGGACAGGGGGTTACGAGCAGTACTTC; CDR3: CASSISGTGGYEQYF
size: -; V: TRBV28; J: TRBJ2-3; D: TRBD2; DNA: TGTGCCAGCAGCCTTGGCCTAGCGGGAGCTCGAGATACGCAGTATTTT; CDR3: CASSLGLAGARDTQYF
size: -; V: TRBV6-5; J: TRBJ1-2; D: -; DNA: TGTGCCAGCAGTCACGGGTGGAATGGCTACACCTTC; CDR3: CASSHGWNGYTF
size: -; V: TRBV5-6; J: TRBJ2-3; D: -; DNA: TGTGCCTCCCGACTAGGTTTGGCCCCAGATACGCAGTATTTT; CDR3: CASRLGLAPDTQYF
size: once; V: TRBV4-3; J: TRBJ2-1; D: TRBD1; DNA: TGCGCCAGCAGCCAAGATCCGTCTTGGGACAGGGGGCTATACAATGAGCAGTTCTTC; CDR3: CASSQDPSWDRGLYNEQFF
size: -; V: TRBV30; J: TRBJ1-2; D: -; DNA: TGTGCCTGGAGCTACCGGGCCTATGGCTACACCTTC; CDR3: CAWSYRAYGYTF
size: -; V: TRBV27; J: TRBJ2-7; D: -; DNA: TGTGCCAGCAGGGGTGGATCGGGTTCGAGCTCCTACGAGCAGTACTTC; CDR3: CASRGGSGSSSYEQYF
size: few; V: TRBV6-2/TRBV6-3; J: TRBJ2-1; D: TRBD2; DNA: TGTGCCAGCGATAGCGGGAGGAATGAGCAGTTCTTC; CDR3: CASDSGRNEQFF
size: -; V: TRBV28; J: TRBJ2-7; D: -; DNA: TGTGCCAGCAGTTTTGGCCCGACAGGGAGGAACGAGCAGTACTTC; CDR3: CASSFGPTGRNEQYF
size: -; V: TRBV12-3/TRBV12-4; J: TRBJ2-1; D: -; DNA: TGTGCCAGCAGCCCGACTCCCCCCAATGAGCAGTTCTTC; CDR3: CASSPTPPNEQFF
size: -; V: TRBV11-3; J: TRBJ2-3; D: TRBD1; DNA: TGTGCCAGCAGCACCCGACAGGGGGCTTATGCAGATACGCAGTATTTT; CDR3: CASSTRQGAYADTQYF
size: -; V: TRBV6-5; J: TRBJ2-1; D: TRBD1; DNA: TGTGCCAGCAGTTACTCTCGACTCACAGGGGGTTACAATGAGCAGTTCTTC; CDR3: CASSYSRLTGGYNEQFF
size: -; V: TRBV5-4; J: TRBJ1-2; D: -; DNA: TGTGCCAGCAGCGGTTATCGGGGAGGTTTTAACTATGGCTACACCTTC; CDR3: CASSGYRGGFNYGYTF
size: few; V: TRBV27; J: TRBJ2-7; D: TRBD2; DNA: TGTGCCAGCAGTGAGTCTAGCGGGAGGGTTTACGAGCAGTACTTC; CDR3: CASSESSGRVYEQYF
size: once; V: TRBV6-4; J: TRBJ2-3; D: TRBD2; DNA: TGTGCCAGCAGCATACTAGCGGGAAGCACAGATACGCAGTATTTT; CDR3: CASSILAGSTDTQYF
size: -; V: TRBV19; J: TRBJ1-2; D: -; DNA: TGTGCCAGTAGTATAGTATGGACCGCCCGACGGGCTGGCTACACCTTC; CDR3: CASSIVWTARRAGYTF
size: -; V: TRBV7-9; J: TRBJ2-7; D: -; DNA: TGTGCCAGCAGCGCCGCGACAGGGAGGGTCTACGAGCAGTACTTC; CDR3: CASSAATGRVYEQYF
size: -; V: TRBV7-2; J: TRBJ2-7; D: -; DNA: TGTGCCAGCGCGACCTCTAGAGAATACTACGAGCAGTACTTC; CDR3: CASATSREYYEQYF
size: -; V: TRBV4-1; J: TRBJ2-7; D: -; DNA: TGCGCCAGCAGCCAAGGGCCAGCGGTAACCTACGAGCAGTACTTC; CDR3: CASSQGPAVTYEQYF
size: -; V: TRBV19; J: TRBJ1-1; D: -; DNA: TGTGCCAGTAGGCGTACTGAAGCTTTCTTT; CDR3: CASRRTEAFF
size: once; V: TRBV27; J: TRBJ2-7; D: TRBD1; DNA: TGTGCCAGCAACCAAAAGGGACAGAAGCACGAGCAGTACTTC; CDR3: CASNQKGQKHEQYF
size: once; V: TRBV27; J: TRBJ2-1; D: -; DNA: TGTGCCAGCAGGACCCCGACTAGCTCCTACAATGAGCAGTTCTTC; CDR3: CASRTPTSSYNEQFF
size: -; V: TRBV7-9; J: TRBJ2-7; D: -; DNA: TGTGCCAGCAGCTTATCACTACAAGGCGTTTTCTACGAGCAGTACTTC; CDR3: CASSLSLQGVFYEQYF
size: once; V: TRBV6-5; J: TRBJ2-7; D: TRBD2; DNA: TGTGCCAGCAGTACCAGCGGGGCGTCCTACGAGCAGTACTTC; CDR3: CASSTSGASYEQYF
size: -; V: TRBV7-6; J: TRBJ2-1; D: TRBD2; DNA: TGTGCCAGCAGCTTGGCCGGACTAGTATTCGATGAGCAGTTCTTC; CDR3: CASSLAGLVFDEQFF
size: -; V: TRBV7-9; J: TRBJ2-3; D: -; DNA: TGTGCCAGCAGCTCGGTATTGAGACTAGACACAGATACGCAGTATTTT; CDR3: CASSSVLRLDTDTQYF